This T cell receptor (beta chain) was identified during a study of blood T cell repertoires in COVID-19. At the level of the study: The analysed material was cDNA or gDNA that came from T cells, B-cell-depleted T cells, or PBMCs.

Per the authors' pipeline: Amplification from reference gene primers served as the basis for estimated nucleated cell counts. The table came from immunoSEQ multiplex PCR; TCRdb's copy has only in-frame clones and leaves some out. That table is the source of V, J and clone size, and D and trimming were worked out from the DNA. The sample has 270,000 or so clones; more than 75% are singletons. Enrolled through a virtual design, the participants were between roughly 18 and 100 years of age and came from roughly 22 US areas. Cohort placement rested on clinical history that participants reported themselves. The CDR3 contains 14 residues. V lost 10 bases and J 6 bases, leaving 21 bases between the germline ends. The germline gives CDR1 ENHRY, CDR2 SYGVKD.

The specimen sequenced was PBMCs or T cells enriched from blood (not recorded which). The clonotype originates from a woman aged 40-49 years with acute COVID-19. J is TRBJ1-2 and V is TRBV10-3; tentatively, D is TRBD1 (5 bases). The CDR3 bases are TGTGCCAGCCTCCGGACCCTCAAAGGGGATGGCTACACCTTC. Translated: CASLRTLKGDGYTF.